These 2 T cell receptor beta chains were all obtained from the same sample, sequenced in a study of cytomegalovirus exposure and HLA in healthy donors (dated by TCRdb to about 2017). Library prep was done by the immunoSEQ multiplex PCR assay. For the multiplex PCR, a mixture combining 60 forward primers for TCR Vbeta segments and 13 reverse primers for TCR Jbeta segments was used. TCRdb limited this immuneACCESS table to in-frame rearrangements with V and J called. A share of clones is missing; checked studies link under half to unresolved V genes, and the rest is unexplained. The sample table shows about 120,000 clones, and 80% to 85% are seen once. The top ten constitute approximately 1% of the sample. Sequenced material: PBMCs. The receptors derive from a human donor in good health.

The V call is TRBV27, the J call TRBJ2-5, with 9 bases lining up with TRBD2. CDR1 and CDR2 (germline): MNHEY, SMNVEV (reference sequence). This CDR3 is built from 18 residues. Trimming cost V 6 bases and J 2 bases; bases outside gene matches: 16. The CDR3 nucleotides are TGTGCCAGCAGCCCATACTATTTGGCGGGGGGGCCACAAGAGACCCAGTACTTC. This sequence encodes CASSPYYLAGGPQETQYF.

This clone was counted between two and nine times. The rearrangement uses TRBV5-1 and TRBJ2-1; tentative D call: TRBD2 (6 bases). The CDR3 has 13 residues. Trimming removed 0 bases from V and 14 bases from J, with 15 bases in between. The V gene's germline CDR1 is SGHRS and CDR2 YFSETQ. CDR3 bases: TGCGCCAGCAGCTTGGGTGGGACTTCGGGGGAGTTCTTC. Amino acid sequence: CASSLGGTSGEFF. The full variable domain, rest sourced from reference TRBV5-1 and TRBJ2-1, is KAGVTQTPRYLIKTRGQQVTLSCSPISGHRSVSWYQQTPGQGLQFLFEYFSETQRNKGNFPGRFSGRQFSNSRSEMNVSTLELGDSALYLCASSLGGTSGEFFGPGTRLTVL.